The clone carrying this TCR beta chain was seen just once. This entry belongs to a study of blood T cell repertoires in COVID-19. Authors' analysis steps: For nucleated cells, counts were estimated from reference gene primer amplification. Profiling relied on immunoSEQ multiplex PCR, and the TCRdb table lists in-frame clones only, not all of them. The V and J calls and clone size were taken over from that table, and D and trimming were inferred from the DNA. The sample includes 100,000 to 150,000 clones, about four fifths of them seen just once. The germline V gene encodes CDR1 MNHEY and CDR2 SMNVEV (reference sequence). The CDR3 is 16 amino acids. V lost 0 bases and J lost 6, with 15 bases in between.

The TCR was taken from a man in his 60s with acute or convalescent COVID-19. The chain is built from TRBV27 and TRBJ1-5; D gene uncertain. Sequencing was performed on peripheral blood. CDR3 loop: CASSLSFNPLAQPQHF. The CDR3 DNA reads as TGTGCCAGCAGTTTATCGTTTAACCCCTTGGCTCAGCCCCAGCATTTT.